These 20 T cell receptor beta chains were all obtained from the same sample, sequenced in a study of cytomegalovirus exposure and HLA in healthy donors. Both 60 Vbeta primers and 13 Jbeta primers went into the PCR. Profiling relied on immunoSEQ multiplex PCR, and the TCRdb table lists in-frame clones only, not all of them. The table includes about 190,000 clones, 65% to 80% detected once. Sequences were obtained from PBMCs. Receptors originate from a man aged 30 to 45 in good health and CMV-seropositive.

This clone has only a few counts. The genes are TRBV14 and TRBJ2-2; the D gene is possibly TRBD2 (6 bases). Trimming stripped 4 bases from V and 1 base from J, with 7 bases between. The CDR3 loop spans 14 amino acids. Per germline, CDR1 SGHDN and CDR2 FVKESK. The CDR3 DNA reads TGTGCCAGCAGCCCAGCGGGGAACACCGGGGAGCTGTTTTTT. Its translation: CASSPAGNTGELFF.

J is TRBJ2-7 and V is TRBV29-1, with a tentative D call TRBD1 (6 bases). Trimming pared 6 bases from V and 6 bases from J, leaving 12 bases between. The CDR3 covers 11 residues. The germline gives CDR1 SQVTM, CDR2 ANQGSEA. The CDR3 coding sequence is TGCAGCGTAATGGGGGCGTCCGAGCAGTACTTC. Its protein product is CSVMGASEQYF.

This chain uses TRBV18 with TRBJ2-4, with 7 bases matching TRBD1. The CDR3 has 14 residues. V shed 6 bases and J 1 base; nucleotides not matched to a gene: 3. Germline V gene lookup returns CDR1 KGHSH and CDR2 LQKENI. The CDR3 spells CASSEGAAKNIQYF. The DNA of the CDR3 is TGTGCCAGCTCCGAGGGGGCGGCCAAAAACATTCAGTACTTC.

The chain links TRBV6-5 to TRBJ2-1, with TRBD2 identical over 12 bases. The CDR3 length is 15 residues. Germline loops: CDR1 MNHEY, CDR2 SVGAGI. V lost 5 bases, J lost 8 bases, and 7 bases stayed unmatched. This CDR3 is CASSGLTSGSYEQFF. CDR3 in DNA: TGTGCCAGCAGTGGTCTGACTAGCGGGAGCTATGAGCAGTTCTTC.

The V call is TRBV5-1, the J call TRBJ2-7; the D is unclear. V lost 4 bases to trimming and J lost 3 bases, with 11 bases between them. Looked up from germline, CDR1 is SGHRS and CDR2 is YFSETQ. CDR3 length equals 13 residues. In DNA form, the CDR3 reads TGCGCCAGCAGCGCCGGGTCAAGCTACGAGCAGTACTTC. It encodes CASSAGSSYEQYF.

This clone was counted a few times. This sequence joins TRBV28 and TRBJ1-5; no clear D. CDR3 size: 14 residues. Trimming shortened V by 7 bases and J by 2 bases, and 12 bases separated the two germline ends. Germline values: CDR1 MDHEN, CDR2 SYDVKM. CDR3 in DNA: TGTGCCAGCACATCAGGTCTTGGCAATCAGCCCCAGCATTTT. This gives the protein CASTSGLGNQPQHF. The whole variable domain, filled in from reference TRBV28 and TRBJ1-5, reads DVKVTQSSRYLVKRTGEKVFLECVQDMDHENMFWYRQDPGLGLRLIYFSYDVKMKEKGDIPEGYSVSREKKERFSLILESASTNQTSMYLCASTSGLGNQPQHFGDGTRLSIL.

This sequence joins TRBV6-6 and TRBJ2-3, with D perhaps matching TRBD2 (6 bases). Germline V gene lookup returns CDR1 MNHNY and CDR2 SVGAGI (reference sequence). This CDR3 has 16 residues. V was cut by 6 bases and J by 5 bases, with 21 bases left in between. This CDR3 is CASSRGGLALQDTQYF. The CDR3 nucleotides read TGTGCCAGCAGCCGAGGAGGGCTCGCCCTACAAGATACGCAGTATTTT.

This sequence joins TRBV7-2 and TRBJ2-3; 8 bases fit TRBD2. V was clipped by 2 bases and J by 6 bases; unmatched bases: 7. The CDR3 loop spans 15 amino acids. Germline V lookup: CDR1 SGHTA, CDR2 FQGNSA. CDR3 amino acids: CASSLLSGGSDTQYF. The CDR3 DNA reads TGTGCCAGCAGCTTATTAAGCGGGGGTTCGGATACGCAGTATTTT.

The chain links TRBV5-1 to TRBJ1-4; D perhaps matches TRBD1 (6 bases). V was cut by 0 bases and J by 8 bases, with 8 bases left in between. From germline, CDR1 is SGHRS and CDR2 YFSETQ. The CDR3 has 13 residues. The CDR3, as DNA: TGCGCCAGCAGCTTGGAAAGGGGGGAAAAACTGTTTTTT. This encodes CASSLERGEKLFF.

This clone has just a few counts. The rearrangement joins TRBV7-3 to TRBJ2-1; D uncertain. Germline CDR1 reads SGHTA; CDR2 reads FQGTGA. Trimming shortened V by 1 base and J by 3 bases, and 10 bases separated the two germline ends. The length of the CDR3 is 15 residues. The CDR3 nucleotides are TGTGCCAGCAGCTTAAGTCGGGTTGGCTACAATGAGCAGTTCTTC. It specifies CASSLSRVGYNEQFF.

In DNA form, the CDR3 reads TGTGCCAGCGGTTCATTCACAGATACGCAGTATTTT. Residues: CASGSFTDTQYF. The J gene is TRBJ2-3, the V gene TRBV27; D unresolved. Trimming took 8 bases from V and 2 from J, leaving 8 bases between them. The CDR3 runs to 12 residues. The germline CDR1 and CDR2 sequences are MNHEY and SMNVEV (reference sequence).

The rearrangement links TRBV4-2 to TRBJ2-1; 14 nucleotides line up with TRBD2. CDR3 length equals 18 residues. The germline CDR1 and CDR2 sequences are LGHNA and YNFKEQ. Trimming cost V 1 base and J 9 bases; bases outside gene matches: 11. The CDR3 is CASSQGGSGTSGRVEQFF. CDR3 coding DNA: TGTGCCAGCAGCCAAGGGGGCTCCGGGACTAGCGGGAGAGTTGAGCAGTTCTTC.

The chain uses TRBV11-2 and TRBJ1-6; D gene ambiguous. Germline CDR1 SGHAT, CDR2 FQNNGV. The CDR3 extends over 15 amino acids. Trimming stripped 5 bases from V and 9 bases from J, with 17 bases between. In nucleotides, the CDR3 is TGTGCCAGCAGCCGGGGTGGGCAGGTAGCTTCACCCCTCCACTTT. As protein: CASSRGGQVASPLHF.

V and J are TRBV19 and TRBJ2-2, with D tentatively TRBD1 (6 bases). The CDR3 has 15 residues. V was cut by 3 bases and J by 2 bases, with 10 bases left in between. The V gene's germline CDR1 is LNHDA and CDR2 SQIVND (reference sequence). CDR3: CASSIQGLNTGELFF. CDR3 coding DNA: TGTGCCAGTAGTATTCAGGGGCTCAACACCGGGGAGCTGTTTTTT. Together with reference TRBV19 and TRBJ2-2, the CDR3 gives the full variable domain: DGGITQSPKYLFRKEGQNVTLSCEQNLNHDAMYWYRQDPGQGLRLIYYSQIVNDFQKGDIAEGYSVSREKKESFPLTVTSAQKNPTAFYLCASSIQGLNTGELFFGEGSRLTVL.

The CDR3 DNA sequence: TGTGCCATCAGCGATCAGGGTAATGGCTACACCTTC. It is translated as CAISDQGNGYTF. The chain links TRBV10-3 to TRBJ1-2, with D possibly TRBD1 on 5 matching bases. V was pared by 6 bases and J by 6 bases, with 11 bases between. This CDR3 has 12 residues. The germline V gene encodes CDR1 ENHRY and CDR2 SYGVKD.

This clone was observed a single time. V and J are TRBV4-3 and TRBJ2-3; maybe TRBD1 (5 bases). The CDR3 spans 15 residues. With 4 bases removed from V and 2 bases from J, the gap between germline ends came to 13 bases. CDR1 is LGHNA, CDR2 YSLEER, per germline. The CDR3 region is CASSLTQGYTDTQYF. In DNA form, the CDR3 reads TGCGCCAGCAGCCTAACCCAGGGATACACAGATACGCAGTATTTT.

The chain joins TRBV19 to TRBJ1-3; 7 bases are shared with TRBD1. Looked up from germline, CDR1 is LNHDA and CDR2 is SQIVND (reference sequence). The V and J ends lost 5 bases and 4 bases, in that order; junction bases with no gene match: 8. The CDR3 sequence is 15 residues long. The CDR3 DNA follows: TGTGCCAGTAGTCGACACAGGGGTTTGGGAAACACCATATATTTT. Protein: CASSRHRGLGNTIYF.

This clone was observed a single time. DNA for the CDR3: TGTGCCTGGGGGACTGGCTATGGCTACACCTTC. This codes for CAWGTGYGYTF. The V gene is TRBV30, the J gene TRBJ1-2, with a possible D match to TRBD1 (5 bases). Trimming cost V 5 bases and J 4 bases, with 8 bases left between them. The CDR3 covers 11 residues. Germline CDR1 reads GTSNPN; CDR2 reads SVGIG (reference sequence).

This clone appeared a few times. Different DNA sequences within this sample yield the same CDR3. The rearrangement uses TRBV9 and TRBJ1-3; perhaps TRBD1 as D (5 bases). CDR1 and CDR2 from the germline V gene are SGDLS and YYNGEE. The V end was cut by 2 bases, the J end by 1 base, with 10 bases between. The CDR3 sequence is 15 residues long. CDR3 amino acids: CASSVGGGSGNTIYF. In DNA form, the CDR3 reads TGTGCCAGCAGCGTGGGGGGGGGTTCTGGAAACACCATATATTTT.

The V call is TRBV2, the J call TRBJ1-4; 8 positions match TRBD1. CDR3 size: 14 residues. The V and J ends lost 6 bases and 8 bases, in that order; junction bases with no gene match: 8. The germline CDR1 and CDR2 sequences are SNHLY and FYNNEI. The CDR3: CASSGGQGNEKLFF. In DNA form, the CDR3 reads TGTGCCAGCAGCGGTGGACAGGGAAACGAAAAACTGTTTTTT.